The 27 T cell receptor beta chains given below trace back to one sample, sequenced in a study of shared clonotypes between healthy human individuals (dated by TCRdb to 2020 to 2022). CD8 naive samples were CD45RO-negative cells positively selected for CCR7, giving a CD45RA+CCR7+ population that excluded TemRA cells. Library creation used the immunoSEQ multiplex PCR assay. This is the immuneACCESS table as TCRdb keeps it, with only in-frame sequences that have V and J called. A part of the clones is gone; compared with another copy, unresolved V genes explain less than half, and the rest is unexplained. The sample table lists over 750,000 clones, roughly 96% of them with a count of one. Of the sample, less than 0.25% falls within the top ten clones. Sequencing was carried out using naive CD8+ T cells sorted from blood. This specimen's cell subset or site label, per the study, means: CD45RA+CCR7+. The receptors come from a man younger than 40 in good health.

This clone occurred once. The CDR3 region is CASSFNTVNTGELFF. In nucleotides, the CDR3 is TGTGCCAGCAGTTTTAATACAGTGAACACCGGGGAGCTGTTTTTT. The V gene is TRBV7-3, the J gene TRBJ2-2; D is unclear. The V gene lost 6 bases and the J gene lost 1 base, with 12 bases spanning the gap. CDR3 length: 15 residues. CDR1 and CDR2 from the germline V gene are SGHTA and FQGTGA.

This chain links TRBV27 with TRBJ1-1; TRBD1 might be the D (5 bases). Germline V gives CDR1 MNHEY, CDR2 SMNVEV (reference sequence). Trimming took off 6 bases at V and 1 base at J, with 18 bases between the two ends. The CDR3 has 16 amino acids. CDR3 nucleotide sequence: TGTGCCAGCAGCCCCCTGGGGCATAACGAGAACACTGAAGCTTTCTTT. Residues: CASSPLGHNENTEAFF.

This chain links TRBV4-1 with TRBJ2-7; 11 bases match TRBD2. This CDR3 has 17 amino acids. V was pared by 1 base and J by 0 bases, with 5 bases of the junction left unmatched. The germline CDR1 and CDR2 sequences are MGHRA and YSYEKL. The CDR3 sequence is CASSQVTGTSGSYEQYF. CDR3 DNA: TGCGCCAGCAGCCAAGTTACCGGGACTAGCGGCTCCTACGAGCAGTACTTC.

DNA for the CDR3: TGTGCTAGTGGTTTCCTGACAGGGGGCTTGGCCGGGGAGCTGTTTTTT. Protein product: CASGFLTGGLAGELFF. The chain couples TRBV12-5 to TRBJ2-2, with 10 positions matching TRBD1. The CDR3 loop spans 16 amino acids. CDR1 LGHNT and CDR2 FRNRAP come from the germline V gene. J was trimmed by 6 bases and V by 3 bases; bases with no gene match: 7. The full variable domain, in which reference TRBV12-5 and TRBJ2-2 provide the parts outside the CDR3, is DARVTQTPRHKVTEMGQEVTMRCQPILGHNTVFWYRQTMMQGLELLAYFRNRAPLDDSGMPKDRFSAEMPDATLATLKIQPSEPRDSAVYFCASGFLTGGLAGELFFGEGSRLTVL.

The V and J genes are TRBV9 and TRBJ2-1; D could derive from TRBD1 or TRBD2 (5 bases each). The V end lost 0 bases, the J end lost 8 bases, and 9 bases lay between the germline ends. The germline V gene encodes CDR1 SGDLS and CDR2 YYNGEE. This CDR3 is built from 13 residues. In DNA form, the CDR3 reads TGTGCCAGCAGCGTAGCTATGGGGGATGAGCAGTTCTTC. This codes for CASSVAMGDEQFF.

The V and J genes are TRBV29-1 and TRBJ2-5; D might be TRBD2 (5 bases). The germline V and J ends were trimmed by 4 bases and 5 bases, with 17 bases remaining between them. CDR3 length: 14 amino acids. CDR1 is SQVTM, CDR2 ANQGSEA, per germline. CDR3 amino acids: CSVVALAQGETQYF. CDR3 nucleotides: TGCAGCGTTGTAGCTCTAGCCCAAGGGGAGACCCAGTACTTC. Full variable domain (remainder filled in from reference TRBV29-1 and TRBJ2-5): SAVISQKPSRDICQRGTSLTIQCQVDSQVTMMFWYRQQPGQSLTLIATANQGSEATYESGFVIDKFPISRPNLTFSTLTVSNMSPEDSSIYLCSVVALAQGETQYFGPGTRLLVL.

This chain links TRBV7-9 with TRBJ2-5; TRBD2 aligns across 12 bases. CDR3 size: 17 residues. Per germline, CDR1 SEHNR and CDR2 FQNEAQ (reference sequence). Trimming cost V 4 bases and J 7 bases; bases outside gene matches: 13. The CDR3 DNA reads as TGTGCCAGCAGCTCGCTGACTAGCGGGAGAGGCTCAGGGACCCAGTACTTC. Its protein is CASSSLTSGRGSGTQYF. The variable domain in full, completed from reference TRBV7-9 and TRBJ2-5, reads DTGVSQNPRHKITKRGQNVTFRCDPISEHNRLYWYRQTLGQGPEFLTYFQNEAQLEKSRLLSDRFSAERPKGSFSTLEIQRTEQGDSAMYLCASSSLTSGRGSGTQYFGPGTRLLVL.

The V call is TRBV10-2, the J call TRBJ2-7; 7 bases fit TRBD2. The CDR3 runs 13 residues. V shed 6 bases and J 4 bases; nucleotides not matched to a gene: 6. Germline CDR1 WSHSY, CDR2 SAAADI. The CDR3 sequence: CASRGGEAYEQYF. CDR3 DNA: TGCGCCAGCAGGGGAGGGGAAGCGTACGAGCAGTACTTC.

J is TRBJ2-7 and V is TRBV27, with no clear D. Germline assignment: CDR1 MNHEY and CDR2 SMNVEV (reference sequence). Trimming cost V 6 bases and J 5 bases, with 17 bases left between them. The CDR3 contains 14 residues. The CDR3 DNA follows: TGTGCCAGCAGATTAAGAGTGTCTCGGGACGAGCAGTACTTC. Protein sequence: CASRLRVSRDEQYF.

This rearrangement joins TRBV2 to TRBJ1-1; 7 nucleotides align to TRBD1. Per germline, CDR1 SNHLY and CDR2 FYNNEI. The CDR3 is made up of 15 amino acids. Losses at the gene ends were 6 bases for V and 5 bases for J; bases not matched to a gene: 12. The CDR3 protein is CASRNSDRNNTEAFF. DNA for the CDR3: TGTGCCAGCAGGAACTCGGACAGGAATAATACTGAAGCTTTCTTT.

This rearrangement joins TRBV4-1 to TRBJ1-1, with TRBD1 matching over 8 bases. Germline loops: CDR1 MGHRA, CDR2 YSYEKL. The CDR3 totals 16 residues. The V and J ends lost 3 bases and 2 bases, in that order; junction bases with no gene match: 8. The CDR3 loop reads CASSHPTQGVNTEAFF. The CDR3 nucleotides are TGCGCCAGCAGCCACCCTACACAGGGGGTAAACACTGAAGCTTTCTTT.

Here the CDR3 DNA reads TGTGCCTGGGAGCCGGAGCAAGAGACCCAGTACTTC. Protein sequence: CAWEPEQETQYF. The chain combines TRBV30 with TRBJ2-5; no clear D gene. Trimming left V 5 bases short and J 2 bases short, with 9 bases between. This CDR3 is 12 amino acids long. The germline V gene has CDR1 GTSNPN and CDR2 SVGIG (reference sequence).

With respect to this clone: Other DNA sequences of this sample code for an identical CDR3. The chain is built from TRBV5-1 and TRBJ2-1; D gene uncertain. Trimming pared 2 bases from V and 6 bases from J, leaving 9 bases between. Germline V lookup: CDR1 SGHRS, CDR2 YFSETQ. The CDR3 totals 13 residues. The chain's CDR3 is CASSFRRPNEQFF. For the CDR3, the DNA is TGCGCCAGCAGCTTTAGACGCCCCAATGAGCAGTTCTTC.

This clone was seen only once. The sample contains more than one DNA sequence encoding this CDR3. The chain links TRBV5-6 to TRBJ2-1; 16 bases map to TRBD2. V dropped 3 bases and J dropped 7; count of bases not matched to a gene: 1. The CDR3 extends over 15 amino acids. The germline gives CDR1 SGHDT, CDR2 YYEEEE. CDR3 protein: CASSWGLAGGNEQFF. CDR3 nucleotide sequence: TGTGCCAGCAGCTGGGGACTAGCGGGAGGGAATGAGCAGTTCTTC.

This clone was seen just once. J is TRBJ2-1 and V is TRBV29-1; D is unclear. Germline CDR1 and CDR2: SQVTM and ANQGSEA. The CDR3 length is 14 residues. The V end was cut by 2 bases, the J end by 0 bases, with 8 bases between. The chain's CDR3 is CSVEPSSSYNEQFF. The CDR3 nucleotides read TGCAGCGTTGAACCTTCCAGCTCCTACAATGAGCAGTTCTTC.

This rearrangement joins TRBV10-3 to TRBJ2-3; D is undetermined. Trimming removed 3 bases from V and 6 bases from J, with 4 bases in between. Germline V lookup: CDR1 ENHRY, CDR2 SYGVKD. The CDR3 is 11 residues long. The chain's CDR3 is CAISEGDTQYF. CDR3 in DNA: TGTGCCATCAGTGAAGGCGATACGCAGTATTTT.

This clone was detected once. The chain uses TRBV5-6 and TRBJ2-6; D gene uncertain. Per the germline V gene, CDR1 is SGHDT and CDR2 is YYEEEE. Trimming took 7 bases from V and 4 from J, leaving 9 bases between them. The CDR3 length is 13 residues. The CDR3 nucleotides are TGTGCCAGCCGCTCGTGGGGGGCCAACGTCCTGACTTTC. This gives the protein CASRSWGANVLTF.

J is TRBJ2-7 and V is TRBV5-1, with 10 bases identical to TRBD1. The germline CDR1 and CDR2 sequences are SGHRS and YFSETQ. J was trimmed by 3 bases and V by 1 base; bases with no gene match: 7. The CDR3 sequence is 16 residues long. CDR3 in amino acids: CASSLTVGDRGYEQYF. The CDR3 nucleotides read TGCGCCAGCAGCTTGACGGTCGGGGACAGGGGCTACGAGCAGTACTTC.

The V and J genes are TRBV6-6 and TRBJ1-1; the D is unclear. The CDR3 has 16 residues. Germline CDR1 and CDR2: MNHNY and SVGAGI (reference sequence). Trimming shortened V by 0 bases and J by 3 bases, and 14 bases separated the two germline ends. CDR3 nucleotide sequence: TGTGCCAGCAGTTACTCGACGGTAGACATGGACACTGAAGCTTTCTTT. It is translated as CASSYSTVDMDTEAFF.

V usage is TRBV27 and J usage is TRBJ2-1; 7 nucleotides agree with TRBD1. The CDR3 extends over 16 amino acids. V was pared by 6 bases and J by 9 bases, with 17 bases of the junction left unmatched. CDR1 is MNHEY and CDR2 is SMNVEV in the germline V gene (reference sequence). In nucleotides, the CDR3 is TGTGCCAGCAGCCGACCCGACAGGGTACTGGGCTCTGAGCAGTTCTTC. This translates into CASSRPDRVLGSEQFF.

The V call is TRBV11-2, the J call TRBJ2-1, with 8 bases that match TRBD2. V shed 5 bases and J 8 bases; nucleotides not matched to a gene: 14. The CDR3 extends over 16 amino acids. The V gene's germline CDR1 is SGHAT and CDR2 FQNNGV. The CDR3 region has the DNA TGTGCCAGCAGCCAACAAAGCGGGAGCAGTAGGTATGAGCAGTTCTTC. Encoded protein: CASSQQSGSSRYEQFF.

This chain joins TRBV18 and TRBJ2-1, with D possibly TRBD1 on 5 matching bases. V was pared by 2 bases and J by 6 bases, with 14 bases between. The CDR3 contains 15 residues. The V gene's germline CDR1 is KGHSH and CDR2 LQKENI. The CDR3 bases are TGTGCCAGCTCACCAGAACGGCAGGGTGGCAATGAGCAGTTCTTC. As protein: CASSPERQGGNEQFF.

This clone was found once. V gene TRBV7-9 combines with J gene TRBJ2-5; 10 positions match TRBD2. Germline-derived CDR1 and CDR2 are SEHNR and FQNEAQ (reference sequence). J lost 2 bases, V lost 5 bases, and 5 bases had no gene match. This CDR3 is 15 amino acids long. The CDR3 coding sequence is TGTGCCAGCAGCCAACTAGCGGGAAGTCAAGAGACCCAGTACTTC. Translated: CASSQLAGSQETQYF.

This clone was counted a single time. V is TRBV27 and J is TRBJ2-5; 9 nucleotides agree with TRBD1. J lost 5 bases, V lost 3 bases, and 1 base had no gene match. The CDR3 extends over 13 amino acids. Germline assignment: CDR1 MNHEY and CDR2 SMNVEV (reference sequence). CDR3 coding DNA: TGTGCCAGCAGTTTTGACAGGGGGGAGACCCAGTACTTC. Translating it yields CASSFDRGETQYF.

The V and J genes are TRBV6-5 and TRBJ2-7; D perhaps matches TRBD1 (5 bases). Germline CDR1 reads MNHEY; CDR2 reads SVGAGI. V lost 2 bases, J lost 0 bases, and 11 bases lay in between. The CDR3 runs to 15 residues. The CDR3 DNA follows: TGTGCCAGCAGTTACGGGCTCAGGGCCTCCTACGAGCAGTACTTC. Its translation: CASSYGLRASYEQYF.

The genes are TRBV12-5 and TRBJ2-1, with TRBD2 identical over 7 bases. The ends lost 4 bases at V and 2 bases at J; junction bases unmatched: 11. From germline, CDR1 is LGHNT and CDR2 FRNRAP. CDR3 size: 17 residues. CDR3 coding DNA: TGTGCTAGTGGTTCCCCTGAAGCGGGACCAACCTACAATGAGCAGTTCTTC. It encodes CASGSPEAGPTYNEQFF.

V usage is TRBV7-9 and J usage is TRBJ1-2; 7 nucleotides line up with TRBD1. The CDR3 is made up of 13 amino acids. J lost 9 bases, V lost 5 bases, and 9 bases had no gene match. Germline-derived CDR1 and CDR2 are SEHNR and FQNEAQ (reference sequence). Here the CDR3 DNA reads TGTGCCAGCAGCCTAAGGGACAGTAGGAGCTACACCTTC. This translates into CASSLRDSRSYTF.